These 19 T cell receptor beta chains originate from one sample sequenced in a study of OX40 agonist ivuxolimab in advanced cancers. Here immunoSEQ multiplex PCR was the method, and the copy in TCRdb shows in-frame clones only, minus some. The data contain 65,000 to 95,000 clones, roughly 90% of them singletons. Sample: CD4+ or CD8+ T cells sorted from blood, taken in a trial of the OX40 agonist ivuxolimab. The receptors were sampled from an adult with an advanced solid tumor such as melanoma, head and neck, liver or kidney cancer.

The chain is built from TRBV4-2 and TRBJ2-3; D is possibly TRBD2 (6 bases). Germline CDR1 reads LGHNA; CDR2 reads YNFKEQ. This CDR3 is 16 amino acids long. With 4 bases removed from V and 2 bases from J, the gap between germline ends came to 16 bases. CDR3 nucleotide sequence: TGTGCCAGCAGCCGTGAGACTAGAGGACTCACAGATACGCAGTATTTT. Translated: CASSRETRGLTDTQYF.

This clone was counted a single time. The V gene is TRBV7-9, the J gene TRBJ1-1; the D gene is possibly TRBD1 (5 bases). Germline V CDR1 and CDR2: SEHNR, FQNEAQ (reference sequence). V was pared by 5 bases and J by 4 bases, with 14 bases between. The CDR3 consists of 14 residues. CDR3 DNA: TGTGCCAGCAGCGCGCAGGGTTCGAGCACTGAAGCTTTCTTT. The encoded protein is CASSAQGSSTEAFF.

This clone has a single count. The genes are TRBV14 and TRBJ1-1, with TRBD1 matching over 7 bases. From germline, CDR1 is SGHDN and CDR2 FVKESK. This CDR3 region has 19 residues. V shed 1 base and J 1 base; nucleotides not matched to a gene: 15. The CDR3 nucleotides are TGTGCCAGCAGCCAAGGTTTGGTGAAGGGGGCGCACGGGAACACTGAAGCTTTCTTT. Protein: CASSQGLVKGAHGNTEAFF. The whole variable domain, filled in from reference TRBV14 and TRBJ1-1, reads EAGVTQFPSHSVIEKGQTVTLRCDPISGHDNLYWYRRVMGKEIKFLLHFVKESKQDESGMPNNRFLAERTGGTYSTLKVQPAELEDSGVYFCASSQGLVKGAHGNTEAFFGQGTRLTVV.

The J gene is TRBJ2-1, the V gene TRBV11-3; TRBD2 aligns across 9 bases. The CDR3 has 14 amino acids. V gave up 3 bases and J gave up 7 bases; unmatched junction bases: 4. Per the germline V gene, CDR1 is SGHNT and CDR2 is YENEEA. CDR3 nucleotide sequence: TGTGCCAGCAGCTTCCGGGCGGGAGGGAATGAGCAGTTCTTC. It specifies CASSFRAGGNEQFF.

The rearrangement uses TRBV28 and TRBJ1-2; the D gene is possibly TRBD1 (5 bases). Trimming removed 6 bases at V and 6 bases at J, with 11 bases between. Germline CDR1 and CDR2: MDHEN and SYDVKM. CDR3 length: 12 residues. CDR3 sequence: CASSYQGNGYTF. The CDR3 DNA follows: TGTGCCAGCAGCTATCAGGGTAATGGCTACACCTTC.

The sample holds one count of this clone. In DNA, the CDR3 is TGTGCCAGCAGCGCTGACGGACACACTGAAGCTTTCTTT. This gives the protein CASSADGHTEAFF. The V gene is TRBV7-3, the J gene TRBJ1-1; D is unclear. Germline-derived CDR1 and CDR2 are SGHTA and FQGTGA. V was shortened by 5 bases and J by 3 bases, with 10 bases between the two germline ends. This CDR3 is built from 13 residues. The full variable domain, with the rest looked up from reference TRBV7-3 and TRBJ1-1, is GAGVSQTPSNKVTEKGKYVELRCDPISGHTALYWYRQSLGQGPEFLIYFQGTGAADDSGLPNDRFFAVRPEGSVSTLKIQRTERGDSAVYLCASSADGHTEAFFGQGTRLTVV.

The rearrangement uses TRBV11-2 and TRBJ2-7, with 9 bases lining up with TRBD2. The germline gives CDR1 SGHAT, CDR2 FQNNGV. The CDR3 spans 14 residues. V lost 6 bases, J lost 2 bases, and 5 bases stayed unmatched. Written as DNA, the CDR3 is TGTGCCAGCAGAACAAGCGGGGGGACCTACGAGCAGTACTTC. It is translated as CASRTSGGTYEQYF.

V and J are TRBV5-4 and TRBJ2-3, with D maybe TRBD1 (6 bases). Germline V gene lookup returns CDR1 SGHNT and CDR2 YYREEE (reference sequence). The CDR3 loop spans 16 amino acids. V was cut by 1 base and J by 2 bases, with 14 bases left in between. CDR3 coding DNA: TGTGCCAGCAGCTTGTTAAAGGACAGCCTCACAGATACGCAGTATTTT. Translated: CASSLLKDSLTDTQYF.

The chain uses TRBV11-3 and TRBJ1-1, with TRBD1 identical over 12 bases. V shed 1 base, J shed 6 bases, and the junction held 9 bases outside the gene matches. Germline assignment: CDR1 SGHNT and CDR2 YENEEA. This CDR3 spans 17 amino acids. The CDR3 nucleotides are TGTGCCAGCAGCTTAGTCCTTCCGGGACAGGGGGCGGCTGAAGCTTTCTTT. As protein: CASSLVLPGQGAAEAFF.

In this sample, this clone turned up a few times. CDR3 in DNA: TGTGCCAGCAGCTTATTGCGGGGTAGCACAGATACGCAGTATTTT. The encoded protein is CASSLLRGSTDTQYF. The J gene is TRBJ2-3, the V gene TRBV7-2; weak D call: TRBD2 (6 bases). Trimming left V 2 bases short and J 0 bases short, with 9 bases between. The V gene's germline CDR1 is SGHTA and CDR2 FQGNSA. The CDR3 covers 15 residues.

Concerning this clone: An end of the junction differs from the germline gene, which may be a read error. The CDR3 nucleotides read TGTGCTAGCAGCCCCGGACAGGGGGCGTTCTACGAGCAGTACTTC. Its protein is CASSPGQGAFYEQYF. This chain joins TRBV7-7 and TRBJ2-7, with TRBD1 matching over 11 bases. CDR1 is SSHAT and CDR2 is FNYEAQ in the germline V gene (reference sequence). The CDR3 extends over 15 amino acids.

The chain employs TRBV7-9 and TRBJ2-7; D uncertain. Per germline, CDR1 SEHNR and CDR2 FQNEAQ (reference sequence). The CDR3 has 11 residues. Trimming shortened V by 5 bases and J by 3 bases, and 5 bases separated the two germline ends. The CDR3 coding sequence is TGTGCCAGCAGCCCCCTCTACGAGCAGTACTTC. Encoded protein: CASSPLYEQYF.

The V and J genes are TRBV28 and TRBJ2-2, with 7 bases identical to TRBD2. Per the germline V gene, CDR1 is MDHEN and CDR2 is SYDVKM. This CDR3 region has 11 residues. J lost 7 bases, V lost 11 bases, and 4 bases had no gene match. The CDR3 DNA is TGTGCCCGCCGGGAGGTCGGGGAGCTGTTTTTT. Protein product: CARREVGELFF.

The chain carries TRBV11-1 and TRBJ1-4; the match to TRBD1 covers 10 bases. CDR1 is SGHAT, CDR2 FQDESV, per germline (reference sequence). The CDR3 has 14 amino acids. The V gene end was trimmed by 5 bases and the J gene end by 8 bases; junction bases not matched to a gene: 5. The CDR3 DNA follows: TGTGCCAGCAGCCCCGGACAGGGGGGGGAAAAACTGTTTTTT. Protein: CASSPGQGGEKLFF.

This clone has only one observation. The chain recombines TRBV18 with TRBJ1-5; D may be TRBD1 (6 bases). Germline V gives CDR1 KGHSH, CDR2 LQKENI. The V gene lost 3 bases and the J gene lost 4 bases, with 13 bases spanning the gap. There are 15 residues in the CDR3. The CDR3 DNA follows: TGTGCCAGCTCACCTATCCAGGGGACAAATCAGCCCCAGCATTTT. Translated, it gives CASSPIQGTNQPQHF.

The V and J genes are TRBV5-1 and TRBJ1-1; perhaps TRBD1 as D (5 bases). Germline-derived CDR1 and CDR2 are SGHRS and YFSETQ. The V gene lost 4 bases and the J gene lost 1 base, with 17 bases spanning the gap. The length of the CDR3 is 16 residues. The CDR3 region is CASSPYLGRRNTEAFF. The CDR3 coding sequence is TGCGCCAGCAGCCCGTACCTGGGGCGACGGAACACTGAAGCTTTCTTT.

The V and J genes are TRBV5-1 and TRBJ1-1, with 8 positions matching TRBD1. Germline V gives CDR1 SGHRS, CDR2 YFSETQ. The CDR3 covers 16 residues. V was pared by 1 base and J by 0 bases, with 5 bases of the junction left unmatched. CDR3 DNA: TGCGCCAGCAGCTTGTATCAGGGGGCCTTGAACACTGAAGCTTTCTTT. Protein product: CASSLYQGALNTEAFF.

The J gene is TRBJ2-1, the V gene TRBV2, with a tentative D call TRBD1 (6 bases). Deletions cut 7 bases from V and 10 bases from J, with 11 bases between. Germline loops: CDR1 SNHLY, CDR2 FYNNEI. The CDR3 is made up of 11 amino acids. The CDR3: CASNQGTEQFF. Here the CDR3 DNA reads TGTGCCAGCAACCAGGGGACGGAGCAGTTCTTC. The variable domain in full, completed from reference TRBV2 and TRBJ2-1, reads EPEVTQTPSHQVTQMGQEVILRCVPISNHLYFYWYRQILGQKVEFLVSFYNNEISEKSEIFDDQFSVERPDGSNFTLKIRSTKLEDSAMYFCASNQGTEQFFGPGTRLTVL.

The chain has TRBV7-8 and TRBJ2-5; TRBD2 agrees at 7 bases. V was clipped by 1 base and J by 2 bases; unmatched bases: 7. The CDR3 spans 16 residues. Per germline, CDR1 SGHVS and CDR2 FQNEAQ. The CDR3 sequence is CASSLVGGLGQETQYF. The CDR3 DNA is TGTGCCAGCAGCTTAGTGGGGGGGTTAGGACAAGAGACCCAGTACTTC.